The source of this T cell receptor beta chain is a study of cytomegalovirus exposure and HLA in healthy donors. 13 Jbeta primers and 60 Vbeta primers were used for the PCR. TCRdb's table, derived via immunoSEQ multiplex PCR, lists solely in-frame clones and lacks some. The sample lists some 120,000 clones, roughly 80% occurring once. Study results and caveats: In a later analysis, 15,000 to 20,000 TCR beta sequences were associated with HLA alleles at 0.05 false discovery rate.

The ends lost 6 bases at V and 1 base at J; junction bases unmatched: 10. This CDR3 is 17 amino acids long. Germline CDR1 and CDR2: SNHLY and FYNNEI. With respect to this clone: Antigen: not known.

This rearrangement joins TRBV2 to TRBJ1-1; TRBD1 aligns across 11 bases. This TCR was sampled from a man aged 25-45 years in good health and CMV-seronegative. The sample taken for sequencing was PBMCs. Written as DNA, the CDR3 is TGTGCCAGCAGGAGGGACAGGGGGAAAACTACGAACACTGAAGCTTTCTTT. Encoded protein: CASRRDRGKTTNTEAFF.